These 21 T cell receptor beta chains came from one sample sequenced in a study of CD8+CD57+ T cells in acquired aplastic anemia. Genomic DNA was employed as the template in profiling TCR beta VDJ and CDR3. TCRdb itself ran the reads through MiXCR, one entry per CDR3 protein. In the table there are 250,000 to 300,000 distinct CDR3 sequences, roughly half of which are singletons. Sequenced input: sorted CD4+, CD8+, or CD8+CD57+ T cells (not recorded which) from PBMCs. All receptors come from a human donor with severe aplastic anemia or a healthy control (not recorded which).

V usage is TRBV9 and J usage is TRBJ2-1; D is unresolved. Germline CDR1 is SGDLS and CDR2 is YYNGEE. V gave up 3 bases and J gave up 9 bases, with 10 bases separating them. The CDR3 sequence is 12 residues long. The CDR3 DNA reads as TGTGCCAGCAGCGCCGACTGGGGTGAGCAGTTCTTC. It codes for CASSADWGEQFF.

V usage is TRBV10-2 and J usage is TRBJ2-7; 7 positions match TRBD2. Per the germline V gene, CDR1 is WSHSY and CDR2 is SAAADI. The V and J ends lost 2 bases and 6 bases, in that order; junction bases with no gene match: 7. The CDR3 is made up of 14 amino acids. CDR3: CASSEIGLVGEQYF. CDR3 coding DNA: TGCGCCAGCAGTGAGATCGGACTAGTTGGCGAGCAGTACTTC.

This chain connects TRBV6-5 to TRBJ2-7; 13 bases match TRBD2. The CDR3 runs 15 residues. Germline values: CDR1 MNHEY, CDR2 SVGAGI. The ends lost 2 bases at V and 5 bases at J; junction bases unmatched: 3. The CDR3 loop reads CASSYGLAGVNEQYF. The CDR3, as DNA: TGTGCCAGCAGTTACGGACTAGCGGGAGTTAACGAGCAGTACTTC.

The gene calls are TRBV7-2 and TRBJ1-6; D ambiguous. The CDR3 has 14 residues. V lost 5 bases and J 2 bases, leaving 7 bases between the germline ends. Germline CDR1 is SGHTA and CDR2 is FQGNSA. CDR3 sequence (DNA): TGTGCCAGCAGCCCTACCCCCTATAATTCACCCCTCCACTTT. Protein product: CASSPTPYNSPLHF.

This clonotype was seen repeatedly, ten times or more. The chain joins TRBV5-1 to TRBJ2-7, with 9 bases identical to TRBD1. This CDR3 has 14 amino acids. After removal of 3 bases from V and 3 bases from J, the junction contained 4 bases not matched to a gene. Germline V gene sequence: CDR1 SGHRS, CDR2 YFSETQ. The CDR3 here is CASSSGQGYYEQYF. The CDR3 coding sequence is TGCGCCAGCAGCTCGGGACAGGGATACTACGAGCAGTACTTC. Looking up the rest from reference TRBV5-1 and TRBJ2-7 gives the full variable domain: KAGVTQTPRYLIKTRGQQVTLSCSPISGHRSVSWYQQTPGQGLQFLFEYFSETQRNKGNFPGRFSGRQFSNSRSEMNVSTLELGDSALYLCASSSGQGYYEQYFGPGTRLTVT.

V is TRBV5-1 and J is TRBJ2-7; 7 bases fit TRBD2. Trimming removed 0 bases from V and 7 bases from J; junction bases left unmatched: 4. The CDR3 is 13 residues long. Germline-derived CDR1 and CDR2 are SGHRS and YFSETQ. Here the CDR3 reads CASSLAGGLEQYF. In DNA, the CDR3 is TGCGCCAGCAGCTTGGCCGGGGGACTAGAGCAGTACTTC.

The V gene is TRBV7-8, the J gene TRBJ2-5, with 13 bases fitting TRBD2. The junction had 8 bases not matched to a gene; V was cut back by 5 bases and J by 2 bases. Germline CDR1 reads SGHVS; CDR2 reads FQNEAQ. The CDR3 runs 17 residues. The CDR3 DNA follows: TGTGCCAGCAGCGAAGGACTAGCGGGGGACCTTCAAGAGACCCAGTACTTC. It specifies CASSEGLAGDLQETQYF.

V usage is TRBV19 and J usage is TRBJ1-3; D is ambiguous. V lost 5 bases and J lost 0, with 11 bases in between. The CDR3 has 15 residues. Germline V gene sequence: CDR1 LNHDA, CDR2 SQIVND (reference sequence). The CDR3 region is CASSSLSPSGNTIYF. The DNA of the CDR3 is TGTGCCAGTAGTTCTCTCTCTCCCTCTGGAAACACCATATATTTT.

The chain couples TRBV2 to TRBJ1-1; TRBD1 agrees at 7 bases. CDR1 and CDR2 (germline): SNHLY, FYNNEI. With V trimmed by 8 bases and J by 4 bases, 7 bases remained unmatched. The CDR3 extends over 13 amino acids. CDR3 protein: CASRGQVATEAFF. Written as DNA, the CDR3 is TGTGCCAGCCGAGGACAGGTAGCCACTGAAGCTTTCTTT.

This clonotype was counted at least ten times. The chain links TRBV30 to TRBJ1-2; possible D gene TRBD1, 5 bases. V was cut by 6 bases and J by 4 bases, with 12 bases left in between. Looked up from germline, CDR1 is GTSNPN and CDR2 is SVGIG (reference sequence). This CDR3 contains 12 residues. The CDR3 nucleotides are TGTGCCTGCCCAGGGCAAGCCTATGGCTACACCTTC. Residues: CACPGQAYGYTF. Complete variable domain (other parts from reference TRBV30 and TRBJ1-2): SQTIHQWPATLVQPVGSPLSLECTVEGTSNPNLYWYRQAAGRGLQLLFYSVGIGQISSEVPQNLSASRPQDRQFILSSKKLLLSDSGFYLCACPGQAYGYTFGSGTRLTVV.

This clonotype was observed once. The CDR3 does not end in the conserved phenylalanine or tryptophan, so this is likely a read error. The DNA is left out, because the CDR3 cannot be placed on it with certainty; the CDR3 is given as TCRdb lists it. The V call is TRBV7-9, the J call TRBJ1-1. Germline CDR1 and CDR2: SEHNR and FQNEAQ (reference sequence). From its first to its last residue, the CDR3 has 11 amino acids. Here the CDR3 reads CASSWDTEAFS.

The J gene is TRBJ2-2, the V gene TRBV20-1; 8 bases line up with TRBD1. Germline values: CDR1 DFQATT, CDR2 SNEGSKA (reference sequence). V was clipped by 3 bases and J by 2 bases; unmatched bases: 8. There are 16 residues in the CDR3. CDR3 region: CSASAGQGFNTGELFF. CDR3 DNA sequence: TGCAGTGCTAGCGCTGGACAGGGCTTCAACACCGGGGAGCTGTTTTTT.

In regard to this clonotype: Since a much larger clone is just one base distant, this may be a read error. The V gene is TRBV5-1, the J gene TRBJ1-1, with D unclear. Trimming stripped 4 bases from V and 4 bases from J, with 20 bases between. Germline assignment: CDR1 SGHRS and CDR2 YFSETQ. There are 16 residues in the CDR3. DNA of the CDR3: TGCGCCAGCAGCCCCGAGCGGCCCTCAGTGAGCACTGAAGCTTTCTTT. Translating gives CASSPERPSVSTEAFF. The full variable domain, its missing parts supplied by reference TRBV5-1 and TRBJ1-1, is KAGVTQTPRYLIKTRGQQVTLSCSPISGHRSVSWYQQTPGQGLQFLFEYFSETQRNKGNFPGRFSGRQFSNSRSEMNVSTLELGDSALYLCASSPERPSVSTEAFFGQGTRLTVV.

The chain carries TRBV4-1 and TRBJ2-7, with a tentative D call TRBD2 (6 bases). Germline values: CDR1 MGHRA, CDR2 YSYEKL. Trimming stripped 1 base from V and 0 bases from J, with 13 bases between. This CDR3 contains 16 residues. CDR3 in DNA: TGCGCCAGCAGCCAAGGGGGGGAAGCCAGCTCCTACGAGCAGTACTTC. It specifies CASSQGGEASSYEQYF.

The chain joins TRBV20-1 to TRBJ2-5; 15 positions agree with TRBD2. The V gene's germline CDR1 is DFQATT and CDR2 SNEGSKA (reference sequence). This CDR3 is built from 16 residues. V shed 0 bases, J shed 5 bases, and the junction held 4 bases outside the gene matches. The CDR3 region has the DNA TGCAGTGCTAGAGAGGGACTAGCGGGGGGTATGGAGACCCAGTACTTC. Its protein product is CSAREGLAGGMETQYF.

As for this clonotype: Given the absence of the conserved phenylalanine or tryptophan at the CDR3 end, a read error is likely. The rearrangement links TRBV7-2 to TRBJ1-2, with TRBD1 matching 7 bases. Looked up from germline, CDR1 is SGHTA and CDR2 is FQGNSA. The length of the CDR3 is 14 residues. J lost 2 bases, V lost 2 bases, and 2 bases had no gene match. The CDR3 DNA reads TGTGCCAGCAGCTTACAGGGGGGAAACTATGGCTACACCCTC. It encodes CASSLQGGNYGYTL.

This rearrangement joins TRBV9 to TRBJ1-2, with TRBD1 matching over 8 bases. The germline gives CDR1 SGDLS, CDR2 YYNGEE. V gave up 3 bases and J gave up 10 bases; unmatched junction bases: 5. There are 12 residues in the CDR3. The CDR3 spells CASSAETGAYTF. CDR3 bases: TGTGCCAGCAGCGCCGAGACAGGGGCCTACACCTTC.

This clonotype was seen repeatedly, ten times or more. The chain links TRBV11-2 to TRBJ1-4; TRBD1 aligns across 7 bases. V lost 2 bases and J lost 5; bases outside the gene matches: 5. The CDR3 runs to 15 residues. Germline loops: CDR1 SGHAT, CDR2 FQNNGV. CDR3 sequence (DNA): TGTGCCAGCAGCTTAAGATGGACAGGCAATGAAAAACTGTTTTTT. This gives the protein CASSLRWTGNEKLFF.

V gene TRBV7-8 combines with J gene TRBJ2-1; 12 nucleotides line up with TRBD2. Germline CDR1 is SGHVS and CDR2 is FQNEAQ. The CDR3 has 15 residues. V dropped 7 bases and J dropped 8; count of bases not matched to a gene: 9. The CDR3 sequence: CASTTSGSLGDEQFF. DNA for the CDR3: TGTGCCAGCACGACTAGCGGGAGTCTTGGTGATGAGCAGTTCTTC.

The J gene is TRBJ1-6, the V gene TRBV20-1, with 7 bases aligning to TRBD1. The CDR3 runs 15 residues. In germline, CDR1 is DFQATT, CDR2 SNEGSKA (reference sequence). J was trimmed by 4 bases and V by 5 bases; bases with no gene match: 8. In DNA form, the CDR3 reads TGCAGTGCTCTCGGCGACAGGGCGTATAATTCACCCCTCCACTTT. As protein: CSALGDRAYNSPLHF.

CDR3 bases: TGTGCCAGCAGCTTAGCGGGGGGGGCAATAGATGAGCAGTTCTTC. Its translation is CASSLAGGAIDEQFF. The rearrangement links TRBV7-9 to TRBJ2-1, with D perhaps TRBD2 (7 bases). Germline CDR1 and CDR2: SEHNR and FQNEAQ (reference sequence). This CDR3 comprises 15 residues. With 0 bases removed from V and 8 bases from J, the gap between germline ends came to 14 bases.